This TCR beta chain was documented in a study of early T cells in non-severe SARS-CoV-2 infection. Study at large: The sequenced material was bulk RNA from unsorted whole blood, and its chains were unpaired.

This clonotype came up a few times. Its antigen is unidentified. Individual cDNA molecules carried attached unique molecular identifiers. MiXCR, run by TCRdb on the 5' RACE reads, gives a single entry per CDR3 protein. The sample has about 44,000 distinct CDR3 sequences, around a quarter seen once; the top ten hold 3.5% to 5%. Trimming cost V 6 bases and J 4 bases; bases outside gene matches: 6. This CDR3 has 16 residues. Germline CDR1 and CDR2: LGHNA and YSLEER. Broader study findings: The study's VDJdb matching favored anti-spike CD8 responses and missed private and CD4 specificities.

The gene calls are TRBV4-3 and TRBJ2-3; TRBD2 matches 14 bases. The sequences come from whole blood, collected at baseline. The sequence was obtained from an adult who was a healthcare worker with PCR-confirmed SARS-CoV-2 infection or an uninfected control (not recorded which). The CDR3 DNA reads TGCGCCAGCAGGTCGGGACTAGCGGGGGCCCCAGATACGCAGTATTTT. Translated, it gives CASRSGLAGAPDTQYF.